What follows describes a single TCR beta chain. The antigen remains undetermined. CDR3 length equals 15 residues. CDR1 is SGDLS and CDR2 is YYNGEE in the germline V gene. V shed 0 bases and J 1 base; nucleotides not matched to a gene: 3. The entry originates in a study of T cell responses to AZD1222 COVID-19 vaccine. Study-wide findings and caveats: Just a handful of AZD1222 recipients tested seropositive at baseline. A reported finding is that nearly half of spike-specific TCRs target unmutated variant regions. Receipt of two AZD1222 doses was followed by a rise in Spike-specific TCR breadth and depth.

Produced via immunoSEQ multiplex PCR; TCRdb's table is partial and in-frame only. The table lists some 120,000 clones, 80% to 90% of them singletons, with approximately 1.7% in the top ten. Sample: peripheral blood, taken on day 0 of AZD1222 vaccination. The sequence was obtained from an adult in good health. The V call is TRBV9, the J call TRBJ2-7; 8 bases are shared with TRBD1. The CDR3 is CASSVGGQGSYEQYF. CDR3 in DNA: TGTGCCAGCAGCGTAGGTGGACAGGGTTCCTACGAGCAGTACTTC.